This T cell receptor beta chain was recorded in a study of T cell changes during pregnancy in multiple sclerosis. Sequenced by immunoSEQ multiplex PCR; TCRdb stores in-frame clones only, minus some. The table has tens of thousands of clones, 89% seen once. This clone was seen only once. The length of the CDR3 is 15 residues. V lost 2 bases to trimming and J lost 0 bases, with 10 bases between them. Germline CDR1 MGHDK, CDR2 SYGVNS. The sequence derives from a female donor with multiple sclerosis, enrolled in a pregnancy study. The sample consisted of peripheral blood, taken after pregnancy. The chain carries TRBV25-1 and TRBJ2-5; D possibly corresponds to TRBD2 (5 bases). CDR3 DNA: TGTGCCAGCAGTGAAGACCCCGGGAACCAAGAGACCCAGTACTTC. This gives the protein CASSEDPGNQETQYF.